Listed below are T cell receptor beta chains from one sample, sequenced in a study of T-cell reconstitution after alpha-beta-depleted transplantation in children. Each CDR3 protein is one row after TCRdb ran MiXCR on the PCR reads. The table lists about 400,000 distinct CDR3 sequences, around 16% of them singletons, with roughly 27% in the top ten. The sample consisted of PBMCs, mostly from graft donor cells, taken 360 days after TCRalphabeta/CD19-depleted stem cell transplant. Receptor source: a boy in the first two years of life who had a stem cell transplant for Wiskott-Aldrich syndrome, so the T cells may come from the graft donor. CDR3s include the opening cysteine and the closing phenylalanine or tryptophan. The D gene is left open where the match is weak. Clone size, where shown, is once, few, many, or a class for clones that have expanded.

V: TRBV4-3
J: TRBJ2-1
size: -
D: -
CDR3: CASSQAETEGNEQFF
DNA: TGCGCCAGCAGCCAAGCGGAGACAGAGGGCAATGAGCAGTTCTTC

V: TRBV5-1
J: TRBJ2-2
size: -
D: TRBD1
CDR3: CASSQAGQGNTGELFF
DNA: TGCGCCAGCAGCCAGGCGGGACAGGGAAACACCGGGGAGCTGTTTTTT

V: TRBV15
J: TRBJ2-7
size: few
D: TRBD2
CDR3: CATSGSSGISFEQYF
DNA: TGTGCCACCAGCGGGTCTAGCGGGATTTCTTTCGAGCAGTACTTC

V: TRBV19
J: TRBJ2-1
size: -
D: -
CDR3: CASSIARPGDEQFF
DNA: TGTGCCAGTAGTATAGCGAGGCCCGGGGATGAGCAGTTCTTC

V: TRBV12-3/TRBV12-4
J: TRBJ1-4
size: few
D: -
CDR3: CASSFSGVEKLFF
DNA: TGTGCCAGCAGTTTTTCAGGGGTTGAAAAACTGTTTTTT

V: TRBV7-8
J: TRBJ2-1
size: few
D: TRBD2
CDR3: CASSLRSGLALESGYNEQFF
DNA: TGTGCCAGCAGCCTCCGGTCGGGACTAGCTCTCGAATCGGGGTACAATGAGCAGTTCTTC

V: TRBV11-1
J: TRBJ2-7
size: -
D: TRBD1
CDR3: CASSLGRQGRIAPYEQYF
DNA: TGTGCCAGCAGCTTAGGGAGACAGGGGCGTATAGCCCCATACGAGCAGTACTTC

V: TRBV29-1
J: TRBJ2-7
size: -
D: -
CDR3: CSVVETAYEQYF
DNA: TGCAGCGTTGTTGAAACAGCCTACGAGCAGTACTTC

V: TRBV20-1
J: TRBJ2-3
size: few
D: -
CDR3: CSAVDRGPDTQYF
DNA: TGCAGTGCGGTCGACCGCGGCCCAGATACGCAGTATTTT

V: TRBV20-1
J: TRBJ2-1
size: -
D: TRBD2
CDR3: CSARVSLAGLEQFF
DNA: TGCAGTGCTAGAGTTAGTCTAGCGGGGTTGGAGCAGTTCTTC

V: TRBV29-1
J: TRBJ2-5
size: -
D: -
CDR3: CSVVRTKGETQYF
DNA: TGCAGCGTTGTGAGGACTAAGGGGGAGACCCAGTACTTC

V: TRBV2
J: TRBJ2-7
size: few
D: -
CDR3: CASSEEVRFPNYEQYF
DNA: TGTGCCAGCAGTGAAGAGGTGAGGTTTCCCAACTACGAGCAGTACTTC